The rows below give T cell receptor beta chains drawn from one sample of a study of radiation and T cells in renal cell carcinoma. Here immunoSEQ multiplex PCR was the method, and the copy in TCRdb shows in-frame clones only, minus some. Here the sample spans some 20,000 clones, roughly 60% being singletons. Source: tumor tissue, taken from a patient whose treatment was nephrectomy without radiotherapy. The receptors derive from a man aged 45-65 years with renal cell carcinoma. Both conserved end residues are part of each CDR3. D genes are given only for firm matches. The size entry is marked missing in some rows and otherwise reads once, few, many or a size class.

V gene: TRBV5-1
clone size: once
D gene: TRBD2
J gene: TRBJ2-7
CDR3 length: 14
CDR3 protein: CASGSGTSANEQYF
CDR3 DNA: TGCGCCAGCGGGTCCGGGACTAGCGCGAACGAGCAGTACTTC

V gene: TRBV20-1
clone size: NA
D gene: NA
J gene: TRBJ2-7
CDR3 length: 11
CDR3 protein: CSPRKFYEQYF
CDR3 DNA: TGCAGTCCCCGAAAATTTTACGAGCAGTACTTC

V gene: TRBV13
clone size: NA
D gene: NA
J gene: TRBJ2-7
CDR3 length: 11
CDR3 protein: CASSLEYEQYF
CDR3 DNA: TGTGCCAGCAGTCTTGAATACGAGCAGTACTTC

V gene: TRBV19
clone size: medium-sized
D gene: TRBD1
J gene: TRBJ1-2
CDR3 length: 15
CDR3 protein: CASSITGQGMRGYTF
CDR3 DNA: TGTGCCAGTAGTATAACCGGACAGGGTATGCGTGGCTACACCTTC

V gene: TRBV5-6
clone size: once
D gene: NA
J gene: TRBJ1-1
CDR3 length: 14
CDR3 protein: CASSLDRRNTEAFF
CDR3 DNA: TGTGCCAGCAGCTTGGACAGAAGGAACACTGAAGCTTTCTTT

V gene: TRBV6-1
clone size: once
D gene: NA
J gene: TRBJ2-7
CDR3 length: 14
CDR3 protein: CASSEFWGPYEQYF
CDR3 DNA: TGTGCCAGCAGTGAATTTTGGGGTCCCTACGAGCAGTACTTC

V gene: TRBV18
clone size: NA
D gene: NA
J gene: TRBJ1-1
CDR3 length: 14
CDR3 protein: CASSQGGLDTEAFF
CDR3 DNA: TGTGCCAGCTCACAGGGAGGGTTAGACACTGAAGCTTTCTTT

V gene: TRBV2
clone size: NA
D gene: NA
J gene: TRBJ1-6
CDR3 length: 12
CDR3 protein: CASSDPLSPLHF
CDR3 DNA: TGTGCCAGCAGTGATCCATTATCACCCCTCCACTTT

V gene: TRBV30
clone size: few
D gene: NA
J gene: TRBJ1-1
CDR3 length: 13
CDR3 protein: CAWSVTGGTEAFF
CDR3 DNA: TGTGCCTGGAGTGTCACCGGGGGCACTGAAGCTTTCTTT

V gene: TRBV6-6
clone size: large
D gene: NA
J gene: TRBJ1-1
CDR3 length: 13
CDR3 protein: CASSPGTRTEAFF
CDR3 DNA: TGTGCCAGCAGTCCTGGGACACGCACTGAAGCTTTCTTT

V gene: TRBV7-8
clone size: few
D gene: TRBD2
J gene: TRBJ2-5
CDR3 length: 19
CDR3 protein: CASSLRGDLSGRASETQYF
CDR3 DNA: TGTGCCAGCAGCTTACGAGGGGATTTAAGCGGGAGGGCGTCAGAGACCCAGTACTTC